These 6 T cell receptor beta chains share one sample of origin, sequenced in a study of technical replicates of blood from a handful of donors. This table comes from immunoSEQ multiplex PCR, and its TCRdb copy is limited to in-frame clones, with some not included. The sample lists roughly 97,000 clones, roughly 96% seen once, with approximately 0.37% in the top ten. The sample comprised T cells isolated from PBMCs. The receptors derive from a human donor in good health.

The gene calls are TRBV15 and TRBJ2-2; the D gene is possibly TRBD2 (5 bases). V was shortened by 5 bases and J by 6 bases, with 13 bases between the two germline ends. The CDR3 is 14 residues long. Germline-derived CDR1 and CDR2 are LNHNV and YYDKDF (reference sequence). The CDR3 DNA reads TGTGCCACCAGCCAGCGGAAAGAGGCCGGGGAGCTGTTTTTT. This sequence encodes CATSQRKEAGELFF.

The chain employs TRBV5-5 and TRBJ2-7, with D maybe TRBD1 (5 bases). CDR3 length: 14 residues. Trimming stripped 5 bases from V and 0 bases from J, with 12 bases between. Germline V CDR1 and CDR2: SGHKS, YYEKEE (reference sequence). As DNA, the CDR3 is TGTGCCAGCAGGACAGTTCCCGACTCCTACGAGCAGTACTTC. It codes for CASRTVPDSYEQYF.

The rearrangement joins TRBV7-8 to TRBJ1-5; D might be TRBD1 (5 bases). V was cut by 4 bases and J by 3 bases, with 10 bases left in between. CDR1 and CDR2 (germline): SGHVS, FQNEAQ. The CDR3 sequence is 14 residues long. The CDR3 region has the DNA TGTGCCAGCAGCTCTATAGGGGCCAATCAGCCCCAGCATTTT. Protein: CASSSIGANQPQHF.

The chain carries TRBV27 and TRBJ2-3; 7 bases agree with TRBD2. V lost 1 base to trimming and J lost 5 bases; unmatched junction nucleotides: 15. The CDR3 has 18 residues. Germline V gives CDR1 MNHEY, CDR2 SMNVEV (reference sequence). The DNA for the CDR3 is TGTGCCAGCAGTTTATGGGGGGGGACTGGCCGGATCTTAGATACGCAGTATTTT. Translating it yields CASSLWGGTGRILDTQYF.

This clone appeared once. The chain combines TRBV27 with TRBJ2-1, with D possibly TRBD1 on 6 matching bases. Germline CDR1 MNHEY, CDR2 SMNVEV (reference sequence). Between the trimmed V and J ends, which lost 5 bases and 7 bases, there was a span of 15 bases. This CDR3 region has 14 residues. The CDR3 DNA is TGTGCCAGCAGTCGCCGGGACAAACTTAATGAGCAGTTCTTC. Its protein is CASSRRDKLNEQFF.

The V call is TRBV7-2, the J call TRBJ2-7, with TRBD2 as a possible D gene (5 bases). The CDR3 is made up of 15 amino acids. Germline-derived CDR1 and CDR2 are SGHTA and FQGNSA. V was pared by 4 bases and J by 6 bases, with 19 bases between. The CDR3 DNA reads TGTGCCAGCAGCTCCCTAATAGCGAGTTTTCCCGAGCAGTACTTC. This gives the protein CASSSLIASFPEQYF.